This entry is about one T cell receptor beta chain. Sequenced by immunoSEQ multiplex PCR; TCRdb stores in-frame clones only, minus some. The table has some 150,000 clones, about 94% seen once; the top ten hold 14%. This sample is part of a study of control samples from healthy donors and cancer patients. The CDR3 is 13 amino acids. V lost 0 bases, J lost 3 bases, and 6 bases lay in between. Germline V gene sequence: CDR1 SGDLS, CDR2 YYNGEE. The chain has TRBV9 and TRBJ1-1, with no clear D. Material for sequencing was PBMCs. The TCR sequence derives from a man between 60 and 70 years old with colorectal cancer. CDR3 nucleotide sequence: TGTGCCAGCAGCGTAGAACGGGACACTGAAGCTTTCTTT. Amino acid sequence: CASSVERDTEAFF.